This entry features one TCR beta chain sequence. Libraries were prepared by immunoSEQ multiplex PCR; TCRdb keeps only in-frame clonotypes and omits some of them. The repertoire holds 65,000 to 85,000 clones, approximately 91% seen once, with around 1.4% in the top ten. This sample was included in a study of T cell changes during pregnancy in multiple sclerosis. Germline V lookup: CDR1 LGHNA, CDR2 YSLEER. CDR3 length: 15 residues. V was cut by 0 bases and J by 4 bases, with 12 bases left in between. The genes are TRBV4-3 and TRBJ1-2; D uncertain. The receptor was derived from a female donor with multiple sclerosis, enrolled in a pregnancy study. Sequenced here: peripheral blood, sampled in the second trimester of pregnancy. The CDR3 DNA reads TGCGCCAGCAGCCAAGAAGGGAGGATAGGCTATGGCTACACCTTC. As protein: CASSQEGRIGYGYTF.